A single sample gave rise to the 11 T cell receptor beta chains below, sequenced in a study of cytomegalovirus exposure and HLA in healthy donors. PCR primers comprised 60 Vbeta and 13 Jbeta primers. The assay was immunoSEQ multiplex PCR, and TCRdb's table has in-frame clones only and misses some. In the table there are around 120,000 clones, around three quarters of which are singletons. The specimen sequenced was PBMCs. These TCRs come from a man younger than 40 in good health and CMV-seronegative.

The chain joins TRBV5-1 to TRBJ2-7; the match to TRBD2 covers 7 bases. This CDR3 contains 14 residues. V shed 0 bases and J 3 bases; nucleotides not matched to a gene: 3. Germline V lookup: CDR1 SGHRS, CDR2 YFSETQ. The CDR3 here is CASSLGLADYEQYF. In nucleotides, the CDR3 is TGCGCCAGCAGCTTGGGGCTAGCGGACTACGAGCAGTACTTC.

This clone was detected only a few times. This chain links TRBV27 with TRBJ2-4; 9 bases align to TRBD1. Germline trimming cut 5 bases from V and 5 bases from J; bases unmatched to any gene: 10. Germline CDR1 MNHEY, CDR2 SMNVEV (reference sequence). The CDR3 loop spans 16 amino acids. CDR3 DNA sequence: TGTGCCAGCAGTCCGAGGGACAGGGTCAGGGAAAACATTCAGTACTTC. Protein sequence: CASSPRDRVRENIQYF.

Regarding this clone: A junction boundary mismatches the germline segment, possibly from a read error. The CDR3 region has the DNA TGTGCCACCAGCATCGTCGCAGCCACGGGGGAGCCCCAGAATTTT. Amino acids: CATSIVAATGEPQNF. This chain connects TRBV15 to TRBJ1-5; D perhaps matches TRBD1 (5 bases). Germline CDR1 is LNHNV and CDR2 is YYDKDF (reference sequence). There are 15 residues in the CDR3. Variable domain in full (rest from reference TRBV15 and TRBJ1-5): DAMVIQNPRYQVTQFGKPVTLSCSQTLNHNVMYWYQQKSSQAPKLLFHYYDKDFNNEADTPDNFQSRRPNTSFCFLDIRSPGLGDTAMYLCATSIVAATGEPQNFGDGTRLSIL.

The rearrangement uses TRBV19 and TRBJ1-5; D is uncertain. Germline V CDR1 and CDR2: LNHDA, SQIVND (reference sequence). V lost 6 bases, J lost 0 bases, and 3 bases lay in between. The CDR3 is made up of 12 amino acids. The CDR3 loop reads CASSYSNQPQHF. In DNA form, the CDR3 reads TGTGCCAGTAGCTATAGCAATCAGCCCCAGCATTTT.

The chain uses TRBV7-8 and TRBJ1-4, with 10 bases matching TRBD1. The CDR3 sequence is 17 residues long. Germline loops: CDR1 SGHVS, CDR2 FQNEAQ. The junction had 6 bases not matched to a gene; V was cut back by 1 base and J by 4 bases. The CDR3 here is CASSLGQGAHGNEKLFF. CDR3 nucleotide sequence: TGTGCCAGCAGCTTAGGACAGGGGGCGCACGGTAATGAAAAACTGTTTTTT. Drawing the rest from reference TRBV7-8 and TRBJ1-4, the complete variable domain is GAGVSQSPRYKVAKRGQDVALRCDPISGHVSLFWYQQALGQGPEFLTYFQNEAQLDKSGLPSDRFFAERPEGSVSTLKIQRTQQEDSAVYLCASSLGQGAHGNEKLFFGSGTQLSVL.

The table lists this clone with a few counts. V is TRBV28 and J is TRBJ2-3; maybe TRBD2 (5 bases). Deletions cut 7 bases from V and 1 base from J, with 9 bases between. Germline loops: CDR1 MDHEN, CDR2 SYDVKM. The CDR3 totals 13 residues. CDR3 bases: TGTGCCAGCACCGAGGGTGGCACAGATACGCAGTATTTT. Amino acids: CASTEGGTDTQYF.

The genes are TRBV2 and TRBJ2-5; 9 bases are a match to TRBD1. The J call may be incorrect, as the DNA end agrees better with TRBJ2-7. There are 14 residues in the CDR3. Germline lookup yields CDR1 SNHLY and CDR2 FYNNEI. CDR3 nucleotide sequence: TGTGCCAGCAACGGCGGACAGGGGTTCTACGAGCAGTACTTC. This encodes CASNGGQGFYEQYF.

This sequence joins TRBV7-3 and TRBJ2-1; D remains ambiguous. CDR3 size: 13 residues. Deletions cut 5 bases from V and 4 bases from J, with 9 bases between. CDR1 and CDR2 from the germline V gene are SGHTA and FQGTGA. Written as DNA, the CDR3 is TGTGCCAGCAGCCCCTCTTTATACAATGAGCAGTTCTTC. Translating gives CASSPSLYNEQFF. The whole variable domain, filled in from reference TRBV7-3 and TRBJ2-1, reads GAGVSQTPSNKVTEKGKYVELRCDPISGHTALYWYRQSLGQGPEFLIYFQGTGAADDSGLPNDRFFAVRPEGSVSTLKIQRTERGDSAVYLCASSPSLYNEQFFGPGTRLTVL.

The chain carries TRBV10-2 and TRBJ1-2; no clear D gene. The CDR3 runs to 11 residues. Germline V gene sequence: CDR1 WSHSY, CDR2 SAAADI. The V end was cut by 7 bases, the J end by 8 bases, with 11 bases between. The CDR3 region is CASMRGWGYTF. The CDR3, as DNA: TGCGCCAGCATGCGGGGATGGGGCTACACCTTC.

This clone was seen a few times. The J gene is TRBJ1-5, the V gene TRBV6-5, with 8 bases that match TRBD1. After removal of 4 bases from V and 8 bases from J, the junction contained 7 bases not matched to a gene. CDR3 length: 14 amino acids. Germline assignment: CDR1 MNHEY and CDR2 SVGAGI. In DNA, the CDR3 is TGTGCCAGCAGTTTCGGACAGGGTATGGAGCCCCAGCATTTT. Translating it yields CASSFGQGMEPQHF.

About this clone itself: Distinct nucleotide sequences in the sample also encode this CDR3. The chain recombines TRBV5-4 with TRBJ2-7; 12 nucleotides agree with TRBD1. The CDR3 has 15 residues. J was trimmed by 4 bases and V by 2 bases; bases with no gene match: 4. Germline CDR1 and CDR2: SGHNT and YYREEE (reference sequence). The CDR3: CASSLGTGGWYEQYF. CDR3 DNA sequence: TGTGCCAGCAGCTTAGGGACAGGGGGCTGGTACGAGCAGTACTTC.